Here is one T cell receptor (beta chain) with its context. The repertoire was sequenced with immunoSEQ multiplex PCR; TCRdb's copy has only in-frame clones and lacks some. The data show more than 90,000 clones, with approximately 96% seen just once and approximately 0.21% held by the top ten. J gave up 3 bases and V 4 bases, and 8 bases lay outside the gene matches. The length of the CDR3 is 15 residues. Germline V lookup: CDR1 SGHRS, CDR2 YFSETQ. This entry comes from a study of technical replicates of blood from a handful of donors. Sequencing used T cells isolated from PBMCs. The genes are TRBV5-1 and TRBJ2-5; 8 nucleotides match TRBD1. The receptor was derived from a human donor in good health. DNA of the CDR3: TGCGCCAGCAGCCATGGACAGGGACAGGAAGAGACCCAGTACTTC. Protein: CASSHGQGQEETQYF.